This T cell receptor (beta chain) was captured by sequencing in a study of CD8 T cells in ankylosing spondylitis. This clonotype was counted at least ten times. A quantitative 5'-RACE method, one with molecular barcodes, was used to make TCR beta libraries. MiXCR, applied by TCRdb to the 5' RACE reads, yields one record per CDR3 protein. The table records over 100,000 distinct CDR3 sequences, roughly 10% of them present only once. The source material was blood, either unsorted or a sorted T cell fraction (not recorded which). This receptor was identified in a female donor with ankylosing spondylitis or in good health (not recorded which).

This CDR3 is CASRRTVLLQYF. CDR3 coding DNA: TGTGCCAGCAGACGGACAGTGCTTTTGCAGTACTTC. V is TRBV5-8 and J is TRBJ2-7; perhaps TRBD1 as D (6 bases). CDR3 length equals 12 residues. V was shortened by 5 bases and J by 9 bases, with 15 bases between the two germline ends. Per germline, CDR1 SGHTS and CDR2 YDEGEE.